This TCR beta chain was obtained from a study of blood T cell repertoires in COVID-19 (dated by TCRdb to the early 2020s). About the full investigation: Samples from collaborators originated in the United States, Italy and Spain and spanned both the acute and convalescent phases of COVID-19. Deeply sampled blood TCRbeta repertoires from subjects exposed to, actively infected with, or recovered from COVID-19 were included in the dataset. HLA class I and class II types, where available, came from metadata supplied by the sample provider rather than from assay-based typing. The repertoires were released in a freely available public database intended as a resource for research on the immune response to SARS-CoV-2. The material from the prospective study consisted of cDNA or gDNA derived from T cells, B-cell-depleted T cells, or PBMCs. Nearly every sample came with metadata listing a de-identified subject ID, COVID-19 status, age in years and sex. Samples came from the ongoing ImmuneRACE study (first 160 participants) plus 1,254 subjects from 6 global collaborators.

TCRbeta CDR3 regions were amplified from genomic DNA by means of the immunoSEQ Assay, a bias-controlled multiplex PCR. The authors processed their data as follows. The number of nucleated cells in each sample was estimated from the amplification of reference gene primers within the assay. To quantify the absolute abundance of each unique TCRbeta CDR3 rearrangement, sequence reads were collapsed and filtered. For each sample, productive Simpson clonality was calculated as the square root of Simpson's diversity index over productive rearrangements. TCRdb's version of the immuneACCESS table is confined to in-frame rearrangements and falls short of the full clone set. An unresolved V gene accounts for under half of the shortfall where checked; the remainder is of unknown origin. The V and J calls and clone size were taken over from that table, and D and trimming were inferred from the DNA. The sample table shows about 290,000 clones, and about nine tenths are seen once. The top ten constitute 1.7% of the sample.

Concerning this clone: The antigen this receptor binds is unknown. No base quality information exists; no much larger clone differs at one position.

Here is what the overall study found, with its caveats: The quantity of clinical and demographic metadata differed by source and by participant and was supplied without curation.

Enrolling through a virtual design, the prospective study's participants ranged in age from roughly 18 to 90 years and lived across roughly 23 United States geographic areas. In the prospective study, cohorts were assigned on the basis of participant-reported clinical history obtained from a screening survey and a study questionnaire. For ImmuneRACE Cohort 3, a participant was defined as recovered based on two consecutive negative NP/OP PCR tests, clearance by a healthcare professional, or resolution of symptoms. Mobile phlebotomists in the prospective study collected whole blood, serum and a nasopharyngeal or oropharyngeal swab from every participant. Additional blood draws and questionnaires over an approximately two-month period could optionally be provided by prospective study participants. Prospective study blood samples were shipped either frozen or at room temperature before DNA extraction.

The germline V gene provides CDR1 LGHNA and CDR2 YSLEER. The CDR3 covers 14 residues, taking in both the cysteine and the phenylalanine. The read is trimmed to its CDR3 DNA, 42 bases read in frame from base 1. V loses 2 bases, J loses 7 bases, and the germline ends lie 14 bases apart. The specimen sequenced was PBMCs or T cells enriched from blood (not recorded which). The rearranged chain carries TRBV4-3 and TRBJ1-2, with TRBD1 as a weak D call on 6 bases. This receptor was taken from a woman between 40 and 55 years old who had recovered from COVID-19. The CDR3 protein is CASSQTAQGLGYTF. The nucleotides are TGCGCCAGCAGCCAAACGGCTCAGGGGCTTGGCTACACCTTC.